This T cell receptor (beta chain) was captured by sequencing in a study of cytomegalovirus exposure and HLA in healthy donors. Looking at the study overall: A subsequent analysis stated that the 110 or so validation repertoires were run on the same platform as the roughly 670 first-cohort repertoires.

Donors came from a validation cohort of over a hundred subjects, distinct from the first 666-subject cohort. Study-wide findings and caveats: The classifier was said to identify cytomegalovirus status with high specificity and sensitivity. The tendency of first-cohort TCR clusters to co-occur in the 120 or so validation repertoires was the finding of a later analysis.

In regard to this clone: Its antigen is as yet unknown.

Sequencing used immunoSEQ multiplex PCR; TCRdb keeps in-frame clones, though not all of them. This table has some 100,000 clones, more than 70% appearing once. There are 16 residues in the CDR3. V was clipped by 6 bases and J by 6 bases; unmatched bases: 15. Looked up from germline, CDR1 is MDHEN and CDR2 is SYDVKM. The rearrangement uses TRBV28 and TRBJ2-7; 9 bases line up with TRBD1. Sequenced sample: PBMCs. This sequence was found in a young woman in good health and CMV-seronegative. CDR3 region: CASRPKPGTGWLEQYF. The CDR3 DNA follows: TGTGCCAGCAGACCTAAACCCGGGACAGGGTGGCTCGAGCAGTACTTC.